Following are 20 T cell receptor beta chains from one sample sequenced in a study of cytomegalovirus exposure and HLA in healthy donors. Primers for the PCR totalled 60 Vbeta and 13 Jbeta. TCRdb's copy holds only in-frame clones and misses some; the assay was immunoSEQ multiplex PCR. The sample records about 160,000 clones, 70% to 80% being singletons. Sequencing was performed on PBMCs. The receptors stem from a male donor in good health and CMV-seronegative.

The V call is TRBV11-2, the J call TRBJ2-1; a possible D gene is TRBD1 (6 bases). Germline CDR1 SGHAT, CDR2 FQNNGV. This CDR3 contains 13 residues. Trimming removed 5 bases from V and 10 bases from J, with 15 bases in between. The CDR3 DNA is TGTGCCAGCAGCCCTGGTCAGGGGCTAGAGCAGTTCTTC. It is translated as CASSPGQGLEQFF.

This chain links TRBV28 with TRBJ2-1, with TRBD2 matching 8 bases. Germline loops: CDR1 MDHEN, CDR2 SYDVKM. The ends lost 7 bases at V and 8 bases at J; junction bases unmatched: 10. This CDR3 contains 14 residues. The CDR3 sequence is CASKGTGGPHEQFF. The CDR3 bases are TGTGCCAGCAAAGGAACGGGAGGGCCTCATGAGCAGTTCTTC.

About this clone itself: The sample has other DNA sequences that encode this CDR3 too. The chain links TRBV4-3 to TRBJ1-1; weak D call: TRBD1 (6 bases). Per the germline V gene, CDR1 is LGHNA and CDR2 is YSLEER. Trimming removed 1 base from V and 4 bases from J, with 10 bases in between. The CDR3 is 14 residues long. This CDR3 is CASSQGGGVTEAFF. For the CDR3, the DNA is TGCGCCAGCAGCCAAGGAGGGGGGGTCACTGAAGCTTTCTTT.

The chain carries TRBV4-3 and TRBJ2-7; 12 bases match TRBD2. The CDR3 runs to 16 residues. V lost 4 bases to trimming and J lost 2 bases; unmatched junction nucleotides: 6. Per germline, CDR1 LGHNA and CDR2 YSLEER. The CDR3 DNA sequence: TGCGCCAGCAGCCTCGGACTAGCGGGGAGCACCTACGAGCAGTACTTC. Translated, it gives CASSLGLAGSTYEQYF.

This clone was seen just once. V and J are TRBV5-4 and TRBJ1-2; TRBD1 is a possible D gene (5 bases). The germline CDR1 and CDR2 sequences are SGHNT and YYREEE (reference sequence). The CDR3 loop spans 14 amino acids. V was pared by 0 bases and J by 5 bases, with 11 bases between. Here the CDR3 DNA reads TGTGCCAGCAGCTTGGAGGCGACAGAGTATGGCTACACCTTC. Residues: CASSLEATEYGYTF.

This chain joins TRBV10-3 and TRBJ1-2; 7 nucleotides agree with TRBD1. This CDR3 spans 14 amino acids. Germline V gene lookup returns CDR1 ENHRY and CDR2 SYGVKD. With V trimmed by 11 bases and J by 4 bases, 13 bases remained unmatched. The chain's CDR3 is CAVKKTGMGYGYTF. The CDR3 coding sequence is TGTGCCGTAAAGAAGACAGGGATGGGCTATGGCTACACCTTC.

The V gene is TRBV30, the J gene TRBJ2-3; D call uncertain. From germline, CDR1 is GTSNPN and CDR2 SVGIG (reference sequence). V was clipped by 8 bases and J by 8 bases, with 11 bases between them. The CDR3 totals 10 residues. The CDR3 DNA follows: TGTGCCGCGATCGAGGCTACGCAGTATTTT. Its protein is CAAIEATQYF.

The chain combines TRBV27 with TRBJ1-5; D gene ambiguous. Between the trimmed V and J ends, which lost 6 bases and 0 bases, there was a span of 30 bases. The CDR3 is 21 amino acids. Germline V CDR1 and CDR2: MNHEY, SMNVEV (reference sequence). CDR3 sequence reads: CASREDRATTRQNYSNQPQHF. The CDR3 DNA sequence: TGTGCCAGCAGAGAGGATAGAGCCACCACCCGCCAAAATTATAGCAATCAGCCCCAGCATTTT.

J is TRBJ2-5 and V is TRBV7-8, with 7 bases matching TRBD1. The CDR3 totals 15 residues. CDR1 is SGHVS and CDR2 is FQNEAQ in the germline V gene. The ends lost 3 bases at V and 5 bases at J; junction bases unmatched: 9. CDR3: CASSFRGLDVETQYF. CDR3 sequence (DNA): TGTGCCAGCAGCTTTAGGGGGCTCGACGTGGAGACCCAGTACTTC.

The rearrangement links TRBV5-1 to TRBJ2-1; 10 bases align to TRBD2. The CDR3 has 18 residues. The ends lost 0 bases at V and 0 bases at J; junction bases unmatched: 6. Per germline, CDR1 SGHRS and CDR2 YFSETQ. CDR3 sequence (DNA): TGCGCCAGCAGCTTGGGAGCGGGGGGGACCACCTCCTACAATGAGCAGTTCTTC. This encodes CASSLGAGGTTSYNEQFF.

This rearrangement joins TRBV5-4 to TRBJ2-5; 9 nucleotides match TRBD1. Germline V gene sequence: CDR1 SGHNT, CDR2 YYREEE (reference sequence). The V and J ends lost 1 base and 2 bases, in that order; junction bases with no gene match: 6. The CDR3 totals 16 residues. The CDR3 is CASSLSGQGGQETQYF. The CDR3 nucleotides are TGTGCCAGCAGCTTGTCGGGACAGGGTGGACAAGAGACCCAGTACTTC.

The rearrangement joins TRBV10-1 to TRBJ2-7; the match to TRBD2 covers 7 bases. The CDR3 is 14 residues long. The junction had 6 bases not matched to a gene; V was cut back by 4 bases and J by 3 bases. CDR1 and CDR2 (germline): WNHNN, SYGVQD (reference sequence). The DNA of the CDR3 is TGCGCCAGCAGTGCATGGGGAGGGGACTACGAGCAGTACTTC. Amino acid sequence: CASSAWGGDYEQYF.

The rearrangement links TRBV28 to TRBJ2-5; D ambiguous. CDR3 size: 13 residues. V lost 2 bases and J 2 bases, leaving 6 bases between the germline ends. Germline CDR1 MDHEN, CDR2 SYDVKM. The CDR3 protein is CASSLVPQETQYF. CDR3 DNA sequence: TGTGCCAGCAGTTTAGTCCCACAAGAGACCCAGTACTTC.

The chain has TRBV6-5 and TRBJ2-3; D uncertain. The CDR3 length is 13 residues. Between the trimmed V and J ends, which lost 4 bases and 1 base, there was a span of 6 bases. CDR1 is MNHEY, CDR2 SVGAGI, per germline. CDR3 sequence: CASSSPGTDTQYF. CDR3 coding DNA: TGTGCCAGCAGTTCTCCTGGCACAGATACGCAGTATTTT.

The chain is built from TRBV7-8 and TRBJ2-1; a possible D gene is TRBD2 (7 bases). This CDR3 region has 14 residues. The V end lost 8 bases, the J end lost 4 bases, and 15 bases lay between the germline ends. CDR1 SGHVS and CDR2 FQNEAQ come from the germline V gene. The CDR3 sequence is CASVRGAEYNEQFF. The CDR3 DNA sequence: TGTGCCAGCGTCCGGGGGGCCGAATACAATGAGCAGTTCTTC.

V gene TRBV19 combines with J gene TRBJ2-7; D not certain. The CDR3 is 14 residues long. The germline gives CDR1 LNHDA, CDR2 SQIVND (reference sequence). V dropped 2 bases and J dropped 3 bases, with 11 bases sitting between them. The CDR3 spells CASSIQAKVYEQYF. The CDR3 nucleotides read TGTGCCAGTAGTATACAGGCCAAGGTCTACGAGCAGTACTTC.

The chain joins TRBV18 to TRBJ2-2; D is possibly TRBD1 (6 bases). The germline V gene encodes CDR1 KGHSH and CDR2 LQKENI. The CDR3 consists of 15 residues. Trimming took 6 bases from V and 5 from J, leaving 16 bases between them. The CDR3 is CASSPQMDRTGELFF. CDR3 sequence (DNA): TGTGCCAGCTCTCCCCAAATGGACAGAACCGGGGAGCTGTTTTTT.

This clone was seen only a few times. The CDR3 sequence: CASSQQDRASTEAFF. The CDR3, as DNA: TGTGCCAGCAGCCAACAGGACAGGGCGAGCACTGAAGCTTTCTTT. The rearrangement uses TRBV5-6 and TRBJ1-1; TRBD1 matches at 8 bases. CDR1 and CDR2 (germline): SGHDT, YYEEEE. The CDR3 runs to 15 residues. V was clipped by 4 bases and J by 4 bases; unmatched bases: 9.

This clone came up a few times. The gene calls are TRBV4-1 and TRBJ1-5; 7 nucleotides align to TRBD1. V lost 1 base to trimming and J lost 4 bases; unmatched junction nucleotides: 7. The V gene's germline CDR1 is MGHRA and CDR2 YSYEKL. This CDR3 has 16 amino acids. CDR3 nucleotides: TGCGCCAGCAGCCAAGTACTCGCCAGGGGGAATCAGCCCCAGCATTTT. Amino acids: CASSQVLARGNQPQHF.

This sequence joins TRBV5-4 and TRBJ2-3, with 7 nucleotides matching TRBD2. The CDR3 runs to 15 residues. CDR1 is SGHNT, CDR2 YYREEE, per germline (reference sequence). The V segment lost 4 bases and the J segment 0 bases; nucleotides outside the gene matches: 5. This chain's CDR3 is CASSHKRGSTDTQYF. DNA for the CDR3: TGTGCCAGCAGCCACAAGCGGGGTAGCACAGATACGCAGTATTTT.